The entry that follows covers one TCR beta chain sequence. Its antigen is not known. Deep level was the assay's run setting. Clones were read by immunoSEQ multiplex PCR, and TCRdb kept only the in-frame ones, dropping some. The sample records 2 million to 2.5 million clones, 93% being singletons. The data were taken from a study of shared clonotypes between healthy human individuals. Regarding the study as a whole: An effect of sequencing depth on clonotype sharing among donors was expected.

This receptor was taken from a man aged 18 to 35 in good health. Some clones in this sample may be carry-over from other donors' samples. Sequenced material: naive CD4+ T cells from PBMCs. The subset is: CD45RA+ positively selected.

The CDR3 DNA reads TGTGCCAGCAGCTTCACAGGTCTCTCCTATAATTCACCCCTCCACTTT. Its protein product is CASSFTGLSYNSPLHF. This chain connects TRBV7-2 to TRBJ1-6, with D perhaps TRBD1 (5 bases). The CDR3 has 16 amino acids. Trimming took off 3 bases at V and 0 bases at J, with 9 bases between the two ends. Looked up from germline, CDR1 is SGHTA and CDR2 is FQGNSA.